These 30 T cell receptor beta chains were sequenced from one sample in a study of Graves' ophthalmopathy and Graves' hyperthyroidism. RNA transcripts were the template, and TCR beta CDR3 regions were amplified from them. The library came from an HTBI-primed first-round RT-PCR and a second-round multiplex PCR. TCRdb reprocessed the multiplex PCR reads with MiXCR, giving one entry per CDR3 protein. The sample has about half a million distinct CDR3 sequences, approximately 15% seen once. The source material was blood. The receptors here all came from a woman in her thirties with Graves' ophthalmopathy.

This clonotype occurred many times. The chain carries TRBV6-1 and TRBJ2-2; D ambiguous. Germline assignment: CDR1 MNHNS and CDR2 SASEGT. The CDR3 covers 13 residues. The ends were cut back, 8 bases at V and 2 bases at J, with 9 bases in the middle. For the CDR3, the DNA is TGTGCCAGCGTCAGGCCTAACACCGGGGAGCTGTTTTTT. The encoded protein is CASVRPNTGELFF.

This clonotype was found many times. The J gene is TRBJ2-7, the V gene TRBV2; D remains ambiguous. Germline V gives CDR1 SNHLY, CDR2 FYNNEI. The CDR3 spans 14 residues. V was pared by 4 bases and J by 5 bases, with 15 bases between. The CDR3 is CASSVGDVGNEQYF. The CDR3 nucleotides are TGTGCCAGCAGTGTGGGCGATGTAGGTAACGAGCAGTACTTC.

This clonotype was found many times. This chain connects TRBV28 to TRBJ2-7; 11 bases line up with TRBD2. CDR3 length: 19 amino acids. The germline V gene has CDR1 MDHEN and CDR2 SYDVKM. V was pared by 2 bases and J by 4 bases, with 16 bases of the junction left unmatched. CDR3 residues: CASSLGEGLAVRLEYEQYF. The CDR3 coding sequence is TGTGCCAGCAGTTTAGGGGAGGGACTAGCGGTTAGGTTGGAATACGAGCAGTACTTC. Full variable domain (outside the CDR3, taken from reference TRBV28 and TRBJ2-7): DVKVTQSSRYLVKRTGEKVFLECVQDMDHENMFWYRQDPGLGLRLIYFSYDVKMKEKGDIPEGYSVSREKKERFSLILESASTNQTSMYLCASSLGEGLAVRLEYEQYFGPGTRLTVT.

This clonotype has only a few counts. V usage is TRBV6-1 and J usage is TRBJ2-3; possibly TRBD1 for D (6 bases). V lost 6 bases, J lost 6 bases, and 16 bases lay in between. Germline values: CDR1 MNHNS, CDR2 SASEGT. The CDR3 runs to 14 residues. CDR3 DNA sequence: TGTGCCAGCAGCTCCAACAGGGCGGCCGATACGCAGTATTTT. It specifies CASSSNRAADTQYF.

This clonotype has a count of ten or more. V is TRBV14 and J is TRBJ1-1, with 10 nucleotides matching TRBD1. V lost 4 bases, J lost 4 bases, and 9 bases stayed unmatched. Germline V gene lookup returns CDR1 SGHDN and CDR2 FVKESK. The length of the CDR3 is 16 residues. CDR3 nucleotides: TGTGCCAGCAGCCTCCGACAGGGGGCTATGAGCACTGAAGCTTTCTTT. Translating it yields CASSLRQGAMSTEAFF.

This clonotype was seen many times. The rearrangement joins TRBV19 to TRBJ1-1, with D unresolved. V lost 1 base, J lost 4 bases, and 16 bases lay in between. CDR1 LNHDA and CDR2 SQIVND come from the germline V gene (reference sequence). The CDR3 loop spans 16 amino acids. The CDR3 spells CASSIAPSFSSTEAFF. As DNA, the CDR3 is TGTGCCAGTAGTATAGCCCCATCGTTTTCGAGCACTGAAGCTTTCTTT.

The CDR3: CASRTARTAKNIQYF. The CDR3 DNA follows: TGTGCCAGTAGGACGGCGCGGACAGCCAAAAACATTCAGTACTTC. This chain joins TRBV19 and TRBJ2-4; D is undetermined. Germline CDR1 LNHDA, CDR2 SQIVND (reference sequence). The CDR3 loop spans 15 amino acids. V was pared by 6 bases and J by 0 bases, with 12 bases between.

Many counts were recorded for this clonotype. The chain combines TRBV11-2 with TRBJ1-1, with no clear D. Looked up from germline, CDR1 is SGHAT and CDR2 is FQNNGV. The CDR3 length is 16 residues. V gave up 1 base and J gave up 3 bases, with 15 bases separating them. CDR3 DNA: TGTGCCAGCAGCTTAGTCCCCGAGCTCCAGGACACTGAAGCTTTCTTT. Translated: CASSLVPELQDTEAFF. Full variable domain (outside the CDR3, taken from reference TRBV11-2 and TRBJ1-1): EAGVAQSPRYKIIEKRQSVAFWCNPISGHATLYWYQQILGQGPKLLIQFQNNGVVDDSQLPKDRFSAERLKGVDSTLKIQPAKLEDSAVYLCASSLVPELQDTEAFFGQGTRLTVV.

About this clonotype itself: This CDR3 is missing its conserved last phenylalanine or tryptophan, likely due to a read error. The DNA is omitted, as the CDR3 cannot be located on it reliably, and the CDR3 follows TCRdb's listing. The chain combines TRBV6-1 with TRBJ2-2; the DNA was not used to check the table's D call, TRBD1. With termini counted, the CDR3 has 11 amino acids. Germline CDR1 reads MNHNS; CDR2 reads SASEGT. The CDR3 sequence: CTSSEPGTGTV.

This clonotype was seen at least ten times. The rearrangement uses TRBV19 and TRBJ1-5, with D perhaps TRBD1 (6 bases). V lost 6 bases and J lost 1, with 19 bases in between. CDR1 and CDR2 from the germline V gene are LNHDA and SQIVND (reference sequence). The CDR3 has 17 residues. CDR3 protein: CASSSPNQGISNQPQHF. The CDR3 DNA reads TGTGCCAGTAGCAGCCCGAACCAGGGGATCAGCAATCAGCCCCAGCATTTT.

The chain recombines TRBV4-1 with TRBJ1-1; the D is unclear. Germline CDR1 is MGHRA and CDR2 is YSYEKL. The CDR3 totals 14 residues. Trimming cost V 4 bases and J 0 bases, with 9 bases left between them. The CDR3 nucleotides are TGCGCCAGCAGCCGTGGACCGCTGAACACTGAAGCTTTCTTT. It is translated as CASSRGPLNTEAFF.

The chain uses TRBV5-1 and TRBJ2-7, with 8 bases aligning to TRBD2. With V trimmed by 4 bases and J by 3 bases, 12 bases remained unmatched. This CDR3 has 16 amino acids. The germline V gene encodes CDR1 SGHRS and CDR2 YFSETQ. CDR3 region: CASSQQPGLAVYEQYF. DNA for the CDR3: TGCGCCAGCAGCCAACAACCAGGACTAGCTGTCTACGAGCAGTACTTC.

This clonotype was detected many times. CDR3 in DNA: TGTGCCAGCAGTTATGGACAGGGTATTGGCTACACCTTC. It encodes CASSYGQGIGYTF. The chain joins TRBV6-2 or TRBV6-3 to TRBJ1-2; 8 nucleotides align to TRBD1. CDR3 length equals 13 residues. Germline V gene data show CDR1 as MNHEY and CDR2 as SVGEGT. Germline trimming cut 3 bases from V and 7 bases from J; bases unmatched to any gene: 4.

There are many counts of this clonotype. The chain links TRBV5-1 to TRBJ2-3; 11 bases match TRBD2. Germline V CDR1 and CDR2: SGHRS, YFSETQ. Trimming cost V 0 bases and J 4 bases; bases outside gene matches: 4. The CDR3 is 16 residues long. CDR3 DNA sequence: TGCGCCAGCAGCTTGGCGACTAGCGGGGTCCCAGATACGCAGTATTTT. Protein: CASSLATSGVPDTQYF.

This clonotype has ten or more counts. This chain links TRBV13 with TRBJ2-7; D may be TRBD1 or TRBD2 (5 bases each). Trimming stripped 4 bases from V and 0 bases from J, with 13 bases between. The CDR3 consists of 15 residues. CDR1 is PRHDT and CDR2 is FYEKMQ in the germline V gene (reference sequence). The DNA of the CDR3 is TGTGCCAGCAGCTCAACCGGGACGGACTCCTACGAGCAGTACTTC. Translating gives CASSSTGTDSYEQYF. Together with reference TRBV13 and TRBJ2-7, the CDR3 gives the full variable domain: AAGVIQSPRHLIKEKRETATLKCYPIPRHDTVYWYQQGPGQDPQFLISFYEKMQSDKGSIPDRFSAQQFSDYHSELNMSSLELGDSALYFCASSSTGTDSYEQYFGPGTRLTVT.

This clonotype was detected only a few times. One junction end does not reproduce the germline sequence, and a read error may be involved. The chain carries TRBV6-2 or TRBV6-3 and TRBJ2-4, with 7 positions matching TRBD1. This CDR3 contains 16 residues. Germline V gene sequence: CDR1 MNHEY, CDR2 SVGEGT. As DNA, the CDR3 is TGTGCCAGCAGTTACTCACAGGGGCTAGCCAAAAACATTAAGTACTTC. Translated, it gives CASSYSQGLAKNIKYF.

The table lists this clonotype with many counts. V and J are TRBV6-1 and TRBJ1-2; possibly TRBD1 for D (5 bases). CDR3 length: 15 amino acids. Germline V gene sequence: CDR1 MNHNS, CDR2 SASEGT. V dropped 4 bases and J dropped 6 bases, with 18 bases sitting between them. CDR3 sequence: CASSAADSPVDGYTF. DNA of the CDR3: TGTGCCAGCAGTGCGGCCGACAGCCCTGTTGATGGCTACACCTTC.

This clonotype was seen repeatedly, ten times or more. The chain joins TRBV5-1 to TRBJ2-7; 9 positions agree with TRBD2. The germline V gene encodes CDR1 SGHRS and CDR2 YFSETQ. The CDR3 sequence is 15 residues long. V lost 0 bases, J lost 2 bases, and 3 bases stayed unmatched. CDR3 bases: TGCGCCAGCAGCTTGGTAGCGGGAGTTGCCTACGAGCAGTACTTC. Protein sequence: CASSLVAGVAYEQYF.

This clonotype was seen repeatedly, ten times or more. The J gene is TRBJ1-2, the V gene TRBV27, with unresolved D. Trimming removed 4 bases at V and 4 bases at J, with 13 bases between. Germline assignment: CDR1 MNHEY and CDR2 SMNVEV (reference sequence). This CDR3 spans 14 amino acids. The CDR3 here is CASSSAGRIYGYTF. Written as DNA, the CDR3 is TGTGCCAGCAGTTCGGCGGGGAGGATCTATGGCTACACCTTC.

This clonotype has more than one count but fewer than ten. The chain combines TRBV7-2 with TRBJ2-7; 8 bases are a match to TRBD2. Trimming at V came to 3 bases and at J to 4 bases, leaving 5 bases not matched to a gene. Germline V lookup: CDR1 SGHTA, CDR2 FQGNSA. The CDR3 length is 14 residues. CDR3 region: CASSFMGLGYEQYF. CDR3 bases: TGTGCCAGCAGCTTTATGGGACTAGGTTACGAGCAGTACTTC.

The sample holds many counts of this clonotype. CDR3 bases: TGTGCCAGCAGTTACTCGTTACAGACCTACGAGCAGTACTTC. Its protein product is CASSYSLQTYEQYF. V is TRBV6-5 and J is TRBJ2-7; D unresolved. The CDR3 is made up of 14 amino acids. The ends were cut back, 0 bases at V and 2 bases at J, with 8 bases in the middle. The germline CDR1 and CDR2 sequences are MNHEY and SVGAGI.

As concerns this clonotype: One end of the junction is discordant with germline, which a read error may explain. The chain links TRBV3-1 to TRBJ1-3, with D possibly being TRBD1 (5 bases). The CDR3 contains 17 residues. Germline CDR1 is LGHDT and CDR2 is YNNKEL (reference sequence). The CDR3 is CASSQEGTGLSGNAIYF. The DNA of the CDR3 is TGTGCCAGCAGCCAAGAGGGCACAGGCCTCTCTGGAAACGCCATATATTTT.

This clonotype showed up many times. The CDR3 loop is CASSLDGYPNTGELFF. In DNA, the CDR3 is TGTGCCAGCAGCTTAGATGGGTATCCGAACACCGGGGAGCTGTTTTTT. V and J are TRBV11-2 and TRBJ2-2; D gene uncertain. The length of the CDR3 is 16 residues. Germline V CDR1 and CDR2: SGHAT, FQNNGV. V gave up 0 bases and J gave up 0 bases, with 8 bases separating them. Full variable domain (rest looked up from reference TRBV11-2 and TRBJ2-2): EAGVAQSPRYKIIEKRQSVAFWCNPISGHATLYWYQQILGQGPKLLIQFQNNGVVDDSQLPKDRFSAERLKGVDSTLKIQPAKLEDSAVYLCASSLDGYPNTGELFFGEGSRLTVL.

At least ten counts were recorded for this clonotype. V gene TRBV20-1 combines with J gene TRBJ2-7; D might be TRBD1 (6 bases). The V end lost 6 bases, the J end lost 5 bases, and 17 bases lay between the germline ends. The CDR3 sequence is 13 residues long. Germline-derived CDR1 and CDR2 are DFQATT and SNEGSKA (reference sequence). The CDR3 region has the DNA TGCAGTGCCGTCGGACAGCACAGGGACGAGCAGTACTTC. It encodes CSAVGQHRDEQYF.

This clonotype was counted ten times or more. This chain links TRBV24-1 with TRBJ2-5; unclear D gene. This CDR3 is built from 15 residues. With 0 bases removed from V and 0 bases from J, the gap between germline ends came to 7 bases. The germline gives CDR1 KGHDR, CDR2 SFDVKD. DNA of the CDR3: TGTGCCACCAGTGATTTGCAAACAGACCAAGAGACCCAGTACTTC. Its translation is CATSDLQTDQETQYF.

The chain combines TRBV12-3 or TRBV12-4 with TRBJ2-5; the match to TRBD2 covers 7 bases. This CDR3 has 15 residues. V lost 5 bases to trimming and J lost 3 bases; unmatched junction nucleotides: 9. The CDR3 coding sequence is TGTGCCAGCAGTGCCCCCGGGACTACCAAAGAGACCCAGTACTTC. Amino acid sequence: CASSAPGTTKETQYF.

This clonotype was found many times. This rearrangement joins TRBV20-1 to TRBJ2-5; possible D gene TRBD2, 6 bases. CDR1 DFQATT and CDR2 SNEGSKA come from the germline V gene (reference sequence). The CDR3 loop spans 15 amino acids. Between the trimmed V and J ends, which lost 5 bases and 1 base, there was a span of 17 bases. The CDR3 DNA is TGCAGTGCTGACCCGGGACTCCACCCCCAAGAGACCCAGTACTTC. Protein product: CSADPGLHPQETQYF.

This clonotype came up many times. V is TRBV2 and J is TRBJ2-5, with 7 bases that match TRBD1. Germline loops: CDR1 SNHLY, CDR2 FYNNEI. The CDR3 is 12 amino acids. With V trimmed by 7 bases and J by 7 bases, 6 bases remained unmatched. CDR3 sequence reads: CASKQGMGTQYF. The CDR3 nucleotides are TGTGCCAGCAAACAGGGGATGGGGACCCAGTACTTC.

As to this clonotype: Just one base apart from a much larger clone, this may be a read error. The chain combines TRBV20-1 with TRBJ2-7; 9 bases fit TRBD2. Germline CDR1 is DFQATT and CDR2 is SNEGSKA (reference sequence). The CDR3 consists of 15 residues. The V segment lost 3 bases and the J segment 3 bases; nucleotides outside the gene matches: 9. The CDR3 nucleotides are TGCAGTGCTAGTGCGGGAGGGTCCCTCAGCTACGAGCAGTACTTC. Its translation: CSASAGGSLSYEQYF.

This rearrangement joins TRBV19 to TRBJ1-2; the D is unclear. This CDR3 is built from 15 residues. Germline assignment: CDR1 LNHDA and CDR2 SQIVND (reference sequence). V was pared by 7 bases and J by 2 bases, with 17 bases between. The CDR3 sequence: CASIWGANPNYGYTF. The CDR3 DNA reads as TGTGCCAGTATATGGGGAGCCAACCCAAACTATGGCTACACCTTC.